In this sample, the clone carrying this TCR beta chain turned up a few times. Its cognate antigen is unknown. Germline values: CDR1 SGHRS, CDR2 YFSETQ. This CDR3 has 15 residues. V lost 4 bases and J 0 bases, leaving 12 bases between the germline ends. These data are taken from a study of response to subunit inactivated influenza vaccine. Findings and caveats of the study: Few new T cells, the authors suggested, are recruited by each seasonal influenza vaccination.

One entry per CDR3 protein results from TCRdb running MiXCR on the RT-PCR reads. The sample lists 500,000 to 550,000 distinct CDR3 sequences, approximately 7.1% occurring once. This sequence joins TRBV5-1 and TRBJ2-3, with TRBD1 as a possible D gene (6 bases). The material was PBMCs from blood, obtained around 25 months after vaccination. This TCR came from a man aged 45 to 70 who received an inactivated influenza vaccine. CDR3 residues: CASSLKQGSTDTQYF. The CDR3 DNA follows: TGCGCCAGCAGCCTCAAACAGGGAAGCACAGATACGCAGTATTTT.